The next 6 T cell receptor beta chains were all read from a single sample in a study of metastatic and nonmetastatic thyroid tumors. Not a single patient had been given any form of treatment at any point before undergoing thyroid surgery. From the PCR reads, TCRdb re-called clones with MiXCR. The sample yields tens of thousands of clones, roughly 17% seen once. Sequenced sample: blood. These receptors were taken from a male donor with papillary thyroid cancer or a benign thyroid nodule (not recorded which). Some clones in this sample may be carry-over from other donors' samples.

This clone has a handful of counts. V and J are TRBV7-8 and TRBJ1-5; no definite D call. V was shortened by 1 base and J by 3 bases, with 4 bases between the two germline ends. The CDR3 runs to 13 residues. Germline CDR1 and CDR2: SGHVS and FQNEAQ. This chain's CDR3 is CASSLVPNQPQHF. DNA of the CDR3: TGTGCCAGCAGCTTAGTTCCCAATCAGCCCCAGCATTTT.

This clone was observed many times. The chain links TRBV20-1 to TRBJ1-1, with D uncertain. CDR3 size: 13 residues. Germline CDR1 reads DFQATT; CDR2 reads SNEGSKA (reference sequence). The germline V and J ends were trimmed by 6 bases and 1 base, with 12 bases remaining between them. The CDR3 bases are TGCAGTGCCCTCCGACCTGAGAACACTGAAGCTTTCTTT. Amino acid sequence: CSALRPENTEAFF.

Sample share makes this clone medium-sized. The rearrangement uses TRBV12-3 or TRBV12-4 and TRBJ1-1; D gene ambiguous. V was cut by 6 bases and J by 7 bases, with 12 bases left in between. This CDR3 region has 12 residues. The CDR3 protein is CASSVRRFEAFF. The CDR3 DNA is TGTGCCAGCAGCGTGCGTAGATTTGAAGCTTTCTTT.

In its sample, this clone was seen many times. This chain connects TRBV28 to TRBJ2-1; D is undetermined. CDR3 size: 10 residues. The germline CDR1 and CDR2 sequences are MDHEN and SYDVKM. The V end was cut by 5 bases, the J end by 7 bases, with 3 bases between. CDR3 bases: TGTGCCAGCAGTGGAAATGAGCAGTTCTTC. This codes for CASSGNEQFF.

As concerns this clone: An end of the junction differs from the germline gene, which may be a read error. This chain connects TRBV7-9 to TRBJ2-7, with 12 positions matching TRBD1. CDR3 length: 15 residues. The germline V gene encodes CDR1 SEHNR and CDR2 FQNEAQ (reference sequence). Written as DNA, the CDR3 is TGTGCCAGCAGCTCCCAGGGACAGGGGGCGATGGAGCATTACTTC. Protein sequence: CASSSQGQGAMEHYF. The full variable domain, its missing parts supplied by reference TRBV7-9 and TRBJ2-7, is DTGVSQNPRHKITKRGQNVTFRCDPISEHNRLYWYRQTLGQGPEFLTYFQNEAQLEKSRLLSDRFSAERPKGSFSTLEIQRTEQGDSAMYLCASSSQGQGAMEHYFGPGTRLTVT.

This clone was detected many times. The rearrangement joins TRBV10-3 to TRBJ2-5; D remains ambiguous. Germline CDR1 ENHRY, CDR2 SYGVKD. Trimming removed 6 bases at V and 1 base at J, with 9 bases between. The CDR3 is 13 amino acids. The CDR3 here is CAISPAFQETQYF. The CDR3 nucleotides are TGTGCCATCAGCCCCGCCTTCCAAGAGACCCAGTACTTC.